This TCR beta chain was obtained from a study of identical twins. Germline values: CDR1 SQVTM, CDR2 ANQGSEA. Trimming pared 6 bases from V and 0 bases from J, leaving 21 bases between. This CDR3 has 17 residues. The authors used template switching to add a universal primer site and gave cDNA unique molecular identifiers. TCRdb re-called the 5' RACE reads with MiXCR, one entry per CDR3 protein. The table shows 220,000 or so distinct CDR3 sequences, with approximately 7% occurring only once. This same sample was also taken into another study, of yellow fever vaccine responses in identical twins.

The source is a young woman in good health. The V gene is TRBV29-1, the J gene TRBJ2-4; D may correspond to TRBD1 or TRBD2 (5 bases each). Sequencing was carried out using memory (CD45RO+) T cells sorted from blood. CDR3 in amino acids: CSVGGSRDEGAKNIQYF. The CDR3 region has the DNA TGCAGCGTGGGTGGAAGCAGGGACGAAGGAGCCAAAAACATTCAGTACTTC.